Listed below are T cell receptor beta chains from one sample, sequenced in a study of early T cells in non-severe SARS-CoV-2 infection. MiXCR, applied by TCRdb to the 5' RACE reads, yields one record per CDR3 protein. Of fewer than 85,000 distinct CDR3 sequences in the sample, around 15% are singletons; the top ten hold around 10%. The material sequenced was whole blood. The source of these receptors is an adult who was a healthcare worker with PCR-confirmed SARS-CoV-2 infection or an uninfected control (not recorded which). The CDR3 runs from the conserved cysteine through the conserved F or W. Fields, in order: CDR3 protein, CDR3 DNA, D gene, clone size, V gene, J gene. The D gene is left open where the match is weak. Some rows have no size entry. The others give once, few or many, or a class for an expanded clone.

CDR3: CASTRRTGNQPQHF
DNA: TGTGCCAGTACCCGGCGGACGGGTAATCAGCCCCAGCATTTT
D: -
size: many
V: TRBV19
J: TRBJ1-5

CDR3: CASRRDRVDEQYF
DNA: TGTGCCAGCAGGAGGGACAGGGTGGACGAGCAGTACTTC
D: TRBD1
size: -
V: TRBV2
J: TRBJ2-7

CDR3: CAWSGRGGVIALDYGYTF
DNA: TGTGCCTGGAGTGGACGCGGGGGAGTTATCGCACTCGACTATGGCTACACCTTC
D: -
size: few
V: TRBV30
J: TRBJ1-2

CDR3: CASSAEGPYEQYF
DNA: TGCGCCAGCAGCGCAGAGGGCCCCTACGAGCAGTACTTC
D: -
size: many
V: TRBV5-1
J: TRBJ2-7

CDR3: CASSLALGLAGASRPDEQFF
DNA: TGTGCCAGCAGCCTGGCCCTGGGACTAGCGGGGGCCTCCCGACCCGATGAGCAGTTCTTC
D: TRBD2
size: few
V: TRBV4-2
J: TRBJ2-1

CDR3: CASSVSLNEQFF
DNA: TGTGCCAGCAGCGTTTCATTGAATGAGCAGTTCTTC
D: -
size: -
V: TRBV9
J: TRBJ2-1

CDR3: CATSDSDGSNTGELFF
DNA: TGTGCCACCAGTGATTCGGACGGATCGAACACCGGGGAGCTGTTTTTT
D: -
size: -
V: TRBV24-1
J: TRBJ2-2

CDR3: CASSQPRGLAGGIEQFF
DNA: TGCGCCAGCAGCCAGCCCCGGGGACTAGCGGGGGGTATTGAGCAGTTCTTC
D: TRBD2
size: -
V: TRBV4-1
J: TRBJ2-1

CDR3: CSWWGNTEAFF
DNA: TGCAGTTGGTGGGGAAACACTGAAGCTTTCTTT
D: -
size: -
V: TRBV20-1
J: TRBJ1-1

CDR3: CASSRLVGYEQYF
DNA: TGTGCCAGCAGCCGACTAGTAGGCTACGAGCAGTACTTC
D: -
size: -
V: TRBV7-2
J: TRBJ2-7

CDR3: CASSWGVREKVNEQFF
DNA: TGTGCCAGCAGTTGGGGGGTGAGGGAGAAGGTCAATGAGCAGTTCTTC
D: -
size: -
V: TRBV11-3
J: TRBJ2-1

CDR3: CASSPTGGRSQPQHF
DNA: TGTGCCAGCAGTCCTACAGGGGGCCGAAGTCAGCCCCAGCATTTT
D: TRBD1
size: few
V: TRBV6-5
J: TRBJ1-5

CDR3: CASSYQASGSSYEQYF
DNA: TGTGCCAGCAGCTATCAAGCTAGCGGGTCTTCCTACGAGCAGTACTTC
D: TRBD2
size: -
V: TRBV7-2
J: TRBJ2-7

CDR3: CASSYLARGRRNTEAFF
DNA: TGTGCCAGCAGTTACCTCGCCAGGGGGAGAAGGAACACTGAAGCTTTCTTT
D: TRBD1
size: -
V: TRBV6-5
J: TRBJ1-1

CDR3: CAIKSAQGAYEQYF
DNA: TGTGCCATCAAATCGGCACAGGGAGCCTACGAGCAGTACTTC
D: -
size: few
V: TRBV10-3
J: TRBJ2-7

CDR3: CASSSSSGKTYEQYF
DNA: TGTGCCAGCAGCTCCTCTAGCGGGAAGACCTACGAGCAGTACTTC
D: TRBD2
size: -
V: TRBV7-2
J: TRBJ2-7

CDR3: CASSFQYTDTQYF
DNA: TGTGCCAGCAGCTTCCAGTACACAGATACGCAGTATTTT
D: -
size: few
V: TRBV11-1
J: TRBJ2-3

CDR3: CATSREGPVAQGYTF
DNA: TGTGCCACCAGCAGAGAGGGACCGGTCGCGCAGGGCTACACCTTC
D: -
size: -
V: TRBV15
J: TRBJ1-2

CDR3: CASSLALENEQFF
DNA: TGTGCCAGCAGCTTAGCTTTGGAAAATGAGCAGTTCTTC
D: -
size: -
V: TRBV7-9
J: TRBJ2-1

CDR3: CSVEVSGDEQFF
DNA: TGCAGCGTTGAAGTATCGGGGGATGAGCAGTTCTTC
D: -
size: -
V: TRBV29-1
J: TRBJ2-1

CDR3: CSARGQGASDTQYF
DNA: TGCAGTGCTAGAGGGCAGGGGGCGTCGGATACGCAGTATTTT
D: TRBD1
size: many
V: TRBV20-1
J: TRBJ2-3

CDR3: CASSPFFSQTQYNEQFF
DNA: TGTGCCAGCTCTCCCTTCTTCTCCCAGACGCAATACAATGAGCAGTTCTTC
D: -
size: few
V: TRBV7-9
J: TRBJ2-1

CDR3: CASSHLTGGVYNEQFF
DNA: TGTGCCAGCAGCCACCTGACTGGCGGGGTATACAATGAGCAGTTCTTC
D: -
size: few
V: TRBV11-2
J: TRBJ2-1

CDR3: CASTGTSSIADTQYF
DNA: TGTGCCAGCACCGGGACTAGCAGTATCGCAGATACGCAGTATTTT
D: TRBD2
size: many
V: TRBV19
J: TRBJ2-3

CDR3: CASSDSTSSYEQYF
DNA: TGTGCCAGCAGTGACTCGACGAGCTCCTACGAGCAGTACTTC
D: -
size: -
V: TRBV6-4
J: TRBJ2-7

CDR3: CASSFSSGGADTQYF
DNA: TGTGCCAGCAGTTTTTCTAGCGGGGGGGCGGATACGCAGTATTTT
D: TRBD2
size: -
V: TRBV27
J: TRBJ2-3

CDR3: CASSLAGGMDTQYF
DNA: TGTGCCAGCAGCTTAGCGGGAGGGATGGATACGCAGTATTTT
D: TRBD2
size: few
V: TRBV7-2
J: TRBJ2-3

CDR3: CASSSNWGYEQYF
DNA: TGCGCCAGCAGCTCAAACTGGGGCTACGAGCAGTACTTC
D: -
size: once
V: TRBV5-1
J: TRBJ2-7

CDR3: CATAGTQNTGELFF
DNA: TGTGCCACCGCCGGGACTCAGAACACCGGGGAGCTGTTTTTT
D: -
size: -
V: TRBV24-1
J: TRBJ2-2

CDR3: CSVVRDVTEAFF
DNA: TGCAGCGTTGTAAGGGACGTCACTGAAGCTTTCTTT
D: -
size: few
V: TRBV29-1
J: TRBJ1-1

CDR3: CASSDSGLSTDTQYF
DNA: TGTGCCAGCAGCGATAGCGGCCTAAGCACAGATACGCAGTATTTT
D: -
size: many
V: TRBV9
J: TRBJ2-3

CDR3: CSAGGQYGYTF
DNA: TGCAGCGCCGGGGGACAGTATGGCTACACCTTC
D: TRBD1
size: many
V: TRBV29-1
J: TRBJ1-2

CDR3: CASSGGAHGTDTQYF
DNA: TGTGCCAGCAGCGGGGGGGCCCATGGCACAGATACGCAGTATTTT
D: TRBD2
size: -
V: TRBV6-2/TRBV6-3
J: TRBJ2-3

CDR3: CASSSGQGADIQYF
DNA: TGTGCCAGCAGTTCGGGACAGGGGGCGGACATTCAGTACTTC
D: TRBD1
size: -
V: TRBV6-5
J: TRBJ2-4

CDR3: CASSSDRGTDTQYF
DNA: TGCGCCAGCAGCTCCGACAGGGGTACAGATACGCAGTATTTT
D: TRBD1
size: -
V: TRBV4-1
J: TRBJ2-3

CDR3: CASSPPTVQRKGTQYF
DNA: TGTGCCAGCTCACCACCGACAGTACAGCGAAAGGGTACCCAGTACTTC
D: -
size: few
V: TRBV18
J: TRBJ2-5

CDR3: CASSDSLPGELFF
DNA: TGCGCCAGCAGCGATTCACTACCCGGGGAGCTGTTTTTT
D: -
size: -
V: TRBV5-1
J: TRBJ2-2

CDR3: CASSNPPYEQYF
DNA: TGTGCCAGTAGTAATCCCCCGTACGAGCAGTACTTC
D: -
size: few
V: TRBV19
J: TRBJ2-7

CDR3: CASSYYGQASTDTQYF
DNA: TGTGCCAGCAGTTACTACGGACAGGCGAGCACAGATACGCAGTATTTT
D: TRBD1
size: -
V: TRBV6-5
J: TRBJ2-3

CDR3: CASKTGSASYGYTF
DNA: TGTGCCAGCAAAACCGGGTCGGCCAGCTATGGCTACACCTTC
D: -
size: -
V: TRBV6-6
J: TRBJ1-2

CDR3: CASSQEGGTSDHTDTQYF
DNA: TGCGCCAGCAGCCAGGAGGGAGGGACTAGTGATCACACAGATACGCAGTATTTT
D: TRBD2
size: many
V: TRBV4-3
J: TRBJ2-3

CDR3: CASSSTGVMNTGELFF
DNA: TGTGCCAGCAGTTCTACAGGGGTAATGAACACCGGGGAGCTGTTTTTT
D: TRBD1
size: -
V: TRBV12-3/TRBV12-4
J: TRBJ2-2

CDR3: CASSTGDPTYEQYF
DNA: TGTGCCAGCAGTACGGGGGACCCCACCTACGAGCAGTACTTC
D: -
size: many
V: TRBV28
J: TRBJ2-7

CDR3: CATSDGISNQPQHF
DNA: TGTGCCACCAGTGATGGGATTAGCAATCAGCCCCAGCATTTT
D: -
size: -
V: TRBV24-1
J: TRBJ1-5

CDR3: CASSRRLAGASGANVLTF
DNA: TGTGCCAGCAGCCGTCGACTAGCGGGCGCGTCTGGGGCCAACGTCCTGACTTTC
D: -
size: -
V: TRBV21-1
J: TRBJ2-6

CDR3: CASSGTGEKLFF
DNA: TGTGCCAGCAGCGGGACTGGGGAAAAACTGTTTTTT
D: -
size: few
V: TRBV2
J: TRBJ1-4

CDR3: CASSSGQLNTEAFF
DNA: TGTGCCAGCAGCTCAGGACAATTGAACACTGAAGCTTTCTTT
D: -
size: -
V: TRBV5-4
J: TRBJ1-1

CDR3: CASSFITGTGIYEQYF
DNA: TGTGCCAGCAGCTTTATTACCGGGACAGGGATCTACGAGCAGTACTTC
D: TRBD1
size: -
V: TRBV5-4
J: TRBJ2-7

CDR3: CASSPGARGETQYF
DNA: TGTGCCAGCAGCCCCGGGGCCCGGGGGGAGACCCAGTACTTC
D: -
size: -
V: TRBV7-9
J: TRBJ2-5

CDR3: CSVEEERQYEQYF
DNA: TGCAGCGTTGAAGAAGAGAGGCAATACGAGCAGTACTTC
D: -
size: -
V: TRBV29-1
J: TRBJ2-7

CDR3: CASSLAGGSTGELFF
DNA: TGTGCCAGCAGCTTAGCAGGGGGAAGCACCGGGGAGCTGTTTTTT
D: -
size: few
V: TRBV7-2
J: TRBJ2-2

CDR3: CASSSQETQYF
DNA: TGCGCCAGCAGCTCCCAAGAGACCCAGTACTTC
D: -
size: many
V: TRBV5-1
J: TRBJ2-5

CDR3: CASSPDQGGEAFF
DNA: TGTGCCAGCTCACCTGACCAGGGGGGTGAAGCTTTCTTT
D: TRBD1
size: -
V: TRBV18
J: TRBJ1-1